Listed here are 8 T cell receptor beta chains from one sample, sequenced in a study of T cells in Graves' hyperthyroidism and ophthalmopathy. Amplified TCR beta CDR3 regions came from RNA transcripts. The TCR CDR3 was amplified in a first-round RT-PCR using the HTBI primer set. MiXCR, applied by TCRdb to the multiplex PCR reads, yields one record per CDR3 protein. The table has 500,000 to 650,000 distinct CDR3 sequences, 12% to 15% seen once. The sequencing sample was made of blood. The receptors derive from a woman between 40 and 50 years old with Graves' hyperthyroidism.

This clonotype was detected many times. The chain links TRBV2 to TRBJ2-7; D is ambiguous. From germline, CDR1 is SNHLY and CDR2 FYNNEI. The V end was cut by 3 bases, the J end by 0 bases, with 18 bases between. This CDR3 has 17 amino acids. In nucleotides, the CDR3 is TGTGCCAGCAGTGACCCTCCTCCGGGTGGAGCCTCCTACGAGCAGTACTTC. Amino acid sequence: CASSDPPPGGASYEQYF.

This clonotype was recorded at least ten times. This chain joins TRBV28 and TRBJ2-1; 15 bases are a match to TRBD2. Trimming at V came to 7 bases and at J to 1 base, leaving 11 bases not matched to a gene. This CDR3 region has 19 residues. Germline V CDR1 and CDR2: MDHEN, SYDVKM. This chain's CDR3 is CASTGMGLAGGPSYNEQFF. Here the CDR3 DNA reads TGTGCCAGCACCGGCATGGGACTAGCGGGAGGCCCATCCTACAATGAGCAGTTCTTC.

This clonotype appeared a few times. V usage is TRBV12-3 or TRBV12-4 and J usage is TRBJ1-2, with a weak D call TRBD1 (6 bases). The CDR3 is made up of 13 amino acids. V lost 5 bases and J 4 bases, leaving 11 bases between the germline ends. The CDR3 region has the DNA TGTGCCAGCAGTACCGGGACATCCTATGGCTACACCTTC. Translating gives CASSTGTSYGYTF.

There are many counts of this clonotype. This chain joins TRBV5-1 and TRBJ2-1; 10 nucleotides agree with TRBD2. Trimming cost V 5 bases and J 7 bases; bases outside gene matches: 6. Germline CDR1 is SGHRS and CDR2 is YFSETQ. The length of the CDR3 is 14 residues. Here the CDR3 reads CASSSGTSANEQFF. The DNA for the CDR3 is TGCGCCAGCAGTTCTGGGACTAGCGCGAATGAGCAGTTCTTC. Complete variable domain (other parts from reference TRBV5-1 and TRBJ2-1): KAGVTQTPRYLIKTRGQQVTLSCSPISGHRSVSWYQQTPGQGLQFLFEYFSETQRNKGNFPGRFSGRQFSNSRSEMNVSTLELGDSALYLCASSSGTSANEQFFGPGTRLTVL.

In this sample, this clonotype turned up many times. The chain uses TRBV20-1 and TRBJ2-7, with 7 bases lining up with TRBD2. CDR1 is DFQATT and CDR2 is SNEGSKA in the germline V gene (reference sequence). The CDR3 spans 13 residues. J lost 0 bases, V lost 7 bases, and 6 bases had no gene match. The CDR3, as DNA: TGCAGTGTTGGGGGAGGGGTCTCCTACGAGCAGTACTTC. It is translated as CSVGGGVSYEQYF.

This clonotype came up a few times. V and J are TRBV11-2 and TRBJ2-7; 13 bases are shared with TRBD2. The junction had 7 bases not matched to a gene; V was cut back by 1 base and J by 7 bases. Looked up from germline, CDR1 is SGHAT and CDR2 is FQNNGV. The CDR3 is 16 residues long. CDR3 nucleotide sequence: TGTGCCAGCAGCTTAGTGGGGACTAGCGGGATAAAGGAGCAGTACTTC. Translated: CASSLVGTSGIKEQYF.

This clonotype was seen a handful of times. This chain joins TRBV5-1 and TRBJ2-2; a possible D gene is TRBD1 (6 bases). This CDR3 comprises 18 residues. Germline CDR1 is SGHRS and CDR2 is YFSETQ. V was cut by 2 bases and J by 3 bases, with 20 bases left in between. The CDR3, as DNA: TGCGCCAGCAGCTTTGGTAAACCCCAGGGGCTGCACACCGGGGAGCTGTTTTTT. Protein sequence: CASSFGKPQGLHTGELFF.

This clonotype has just a few counts. This may stem from a read error, because a much larger clone lies one nucleotide away. This chain links TRBV28 with TRBJ2-3; 7 nucleotides line up with TRBD2. Looked up from germline, CDR1 is MDHEN and CDR2 is SYDVKM. The CDR3 has 15 residues. The CDR3 protein is CTSYSASGSTDTQYF. The CDR3, as DNA: TGTACCAGCTACTCCGCTAGCGGTAGCACAGATACGCAGTATTTT.